Presented here are 11 T cell receptor beta chains from one specimen sequenced in a study of monozygotic twins with inflammatory bowel disease. From the 5' RACE reads, TCRdb lists one entry per CDR3 protein and no DNA. The listing contains approximately 400,000 distinct CDR3 sequences. Sequenced material: blood. All receptors derive from a human donor with ulcerative colitis or Crohn's disease, or a healthy co-twin of an affected twin (not recorded which).

The chain links TRBV20-1 to TRBJ2-7. Germline CDR1 and CDR2: DFQATT and SNEGSKA (reference sequence). CDR3 length: 15 residues. CDR3 loop: CSARDPAVSSYEQYF.

The chain uses TRBV5-1 and TRBJ1-4; TCRdb's assignment of TRBD1 cannot be checked, as there is no DNA. Germline V gene sequence: CDR1 SGHRS, CDR2 YFSETQ. The CDR3 is 14 amino acids. The CDR3 sequence: CASSLGGQREKLFF.

The rearrangement uses TRBV24-1 and TRBJ1-4; the TRBD1 assignment by TCRdb is unverifiable without DNA. The CDR3 covers 15 residues. Germline V CDR1 and CDR2: KGHDR, SFDVKD. The CDR3 is CATSDTGQGGEKLFF.

The V and J genes are TRBV19 and TRBJ1-2; TCRdb reports TRBD1, a call that lacks DNA to check it against. Germline values: CDR1 LNHDA, CDR2 SQIVND (reference sequence). This CDR3 spans 14 amino acids. The CDR3 loop reads CASSPQGGRLGYTF.

CDR3 region: CATSRENEQFF. This chain joins TRBV24-1 and TRBJ2-1; TCRdb selects TRBD1, and the lack of DNA leaves this call unchecked. The germline V gene has CDR1 KGHDR and CDR2 SFDVKD. The CDR3 is 11 residues long.

The chain is built from TRBV12-3 or TRBV12-4 and TRBJ2-3; TCRdb picks TRBD2, but there is no DNA to check that call. The CDR3 covers 15 residues. The CDR3 sequence is CASSAGTSGTDTQYF.

V is TRBV30 and J is TRBJ2-1. CDR1 is GTSNPN and CDR2 is SVGIG in the germline V gene (reference sequence). This CDR3 spans 14 amino acids. CDR3 protein: CAWVKEWTYNEQFF.

The rearrangement joins TRBV2 to TRBJ2-7; TCRdb designates TRBD1, a call that cannot be tested without DNA. CDR3 length: 15 residues. Germline V gives CDR1 SNHLY, CDR2 FYNNEI. The CDR3: CASSEFVQGLDEQYF.

CDR3 amino acids: CASSGQTGKGNYGYTF. The gene calls are TRBV9 and TRBJ1-2; TCRdb's assignment of TRBD1 cannot be checked, as there is no DNA. Germline V CDR1 and CDR2: SGDLS, YYNGEE. This CDR3 is built from 16 residues.

The chain is built from TRBV7-3 and TRBJ2-2; TCRdb gives TRBD2 as the D gene, but with no DNA this cannot be confirmed. Germline CDR1 and CDR2: SGHTA and FQGTGA. There are 13 residues in the CDR3. The CDR3 region is CASSRSGTGELFF. The variable domain in full, completed from reference TRBV7-3 and TRBJ2-2, reads GAGVSQTPSNKVTEKGKYVELRCDPISGHTALYWYRQSLGQGPEFLIYFQGTGAADDSGLPNDRFFAVRPEGSVSTLKIQRTERGDSAVYLCASSRSGTGELFFGEGSRLTVL.

V and J are TRBV11-1 and TRBJ2-2; as DNA is missing, the TRBD1 call by TCRdb cannot be tested. CDR3 length: 16 amino acids. Germline V CDR1 and CDR2: SGHAT, FQDESV (reference sequence). The CDR3 sequence is CASSVIRGANTGELFF. The whole variable domain, filled in from reference TRBV11-1 and TRBJ2-2, reads EAEVAQSPRYKITEKSQAVAFWCDPISGHATLYWYRQILGQGPELLVQFQDESVVDDSQLPKDRFSAERLKGVDSTLKIQPAELGDSAMYLCASSVIRGANTGELFFGEGSRLTVL.